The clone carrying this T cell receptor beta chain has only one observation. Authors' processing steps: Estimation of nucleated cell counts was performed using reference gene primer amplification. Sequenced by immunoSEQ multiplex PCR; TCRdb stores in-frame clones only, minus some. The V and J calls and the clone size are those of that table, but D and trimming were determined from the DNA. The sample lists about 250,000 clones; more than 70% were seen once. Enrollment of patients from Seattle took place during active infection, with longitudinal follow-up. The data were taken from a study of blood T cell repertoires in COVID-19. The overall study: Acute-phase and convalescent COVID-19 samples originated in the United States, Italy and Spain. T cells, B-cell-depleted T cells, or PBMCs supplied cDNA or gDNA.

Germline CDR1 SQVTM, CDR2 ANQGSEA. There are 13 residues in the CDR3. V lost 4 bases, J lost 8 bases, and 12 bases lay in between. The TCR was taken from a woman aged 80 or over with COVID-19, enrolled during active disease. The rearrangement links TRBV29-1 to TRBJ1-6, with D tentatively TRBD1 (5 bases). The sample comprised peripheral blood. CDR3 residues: CSVGDFAHSPLHF. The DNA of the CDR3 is TGCAGCGTTGGGGACTTCGCACATTCACCCCTCCACTTT. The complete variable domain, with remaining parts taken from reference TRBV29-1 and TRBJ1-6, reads SAVISQKPSRDICQRGTSLTIQCQVDSQVTMMFWYRQQPGQSLTLIATANQGSEATYESGFVIDKFPISRPNLTFSTLTVSNMSPEDSSIYLCSVGDFAHSPLHFGNGTRLTVT.